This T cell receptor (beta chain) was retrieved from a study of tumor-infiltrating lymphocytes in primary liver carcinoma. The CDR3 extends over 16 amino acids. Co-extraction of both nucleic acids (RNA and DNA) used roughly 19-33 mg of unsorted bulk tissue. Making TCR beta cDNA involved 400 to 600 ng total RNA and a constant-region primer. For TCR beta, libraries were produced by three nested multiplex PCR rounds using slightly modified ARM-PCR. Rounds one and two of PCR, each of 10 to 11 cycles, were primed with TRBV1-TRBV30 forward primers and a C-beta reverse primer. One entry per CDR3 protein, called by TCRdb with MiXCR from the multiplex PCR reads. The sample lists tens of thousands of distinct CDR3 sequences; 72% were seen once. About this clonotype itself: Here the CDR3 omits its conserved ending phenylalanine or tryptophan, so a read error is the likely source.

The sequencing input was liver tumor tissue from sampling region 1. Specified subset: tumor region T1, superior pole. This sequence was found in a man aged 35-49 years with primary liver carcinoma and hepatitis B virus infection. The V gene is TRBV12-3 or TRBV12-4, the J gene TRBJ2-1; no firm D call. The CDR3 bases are TGTGTCAGCAGTCTCTGGAGCCTGGGCAGGACCAATGAGCAGTTCCTC. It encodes CVSSLWSLGRTNEQFL.